These 9 T cell receptor beta chains were all obtained from the same sample, sequenced in a study of blood T cell repertoires in COVID-19. TCRdb's table, derived via immunoSEQ multiplex PCR, lists solely in-frame clones and lacks some. The table has 150,000 or so clones, under 85% seen once. The sample comprised peripheral blood. Receptors were obtained from a man aged 55 to 69 who had recovered from COVID-19.

This rearrangement joins TRBV19 to TRBJ1-3, with D uncertain. With 3 bases removed from V and 2 bases from J, the gap between germline ends came to 5 bases. The CDR3 covers 13 residues. CDR1 and CDR2 (germline): LNHDA, SQIVND (reference sequence). The CDR3 DNA reads TGTGCCAGTAGTATCGGTCCTGGAAACACCATATATTTT. It is translated as CASSIGPGNTIYF.

CDR3 in amino acids: CASSQVQTGQETQYF. In nucleotides, the CDR3 is TGTGCCAGCAGCCAAGTGCAGACAGGACAAGAGACCCAGTACTTC. This chain joins TRBV3-1 (or the pseudogene TRBV3-2) and TRBJ2-5; D is possibly TRBD1 (6 bases). There are 15 residues in the CDR3. Germline assignment: CDR1 LGHDT and CDR2 YNNKEL (reference sequence). Trimming pared 1 base from V and 2 bases from J, leaving 11 bases between.

This clone showed up just a few times. The chain is built from TRBV15 and TRBJ1-5, with D uncertain. Germline V gene sequence: CDR1 LNHNV, CDR2 YYDKDF (reference sequence). V was pared by 0 bases and J by 0 bases, with 9 bases between. CDR3 length equals 16 residues. CDR3 DNA: TGTGCCACCAGCAGAGATAGAGGGAATAGCAATCAGCCCCAGCATTTT. This encodes CATSRDRGNSNQPQHF.

The table lists this clone with a few counts. This chain connects TRBV7-3 to TRBJ2-7; possibly TRBD1 for D (7 bases). The CDR3 totals 13 residues. The V gene lost 5 bases and the J gene lost 0 bases, with 8 bases spanning the gap. Germline CDR1 is SGHTA and CDR2 is FQGTGA. In nucleotides, the CDR3 is TGTGCCAGCAGCCAGGGGGGCTCCTACGAGCAGTACTTC. Translating it yields CASSQGGSYEQYF.

V and J are TRBV11-2 and TRBJ2-2; D call uncertain. This CDR3 spans 16 amino acids. V dropped 5 bases and J dropped 1 base, with 14 bases sitting between them. Germline V gene sequence: CDR1 SGHAT, CDR2 FQNNGV. The CDR3 nucleotides are TGTGCCAGCAGCCCTAAGGCGGCAGAGAACACCGGGGAGCTGTTTTTT. Amino acid sequence: CASSPKAAENTGELFF.

CDR3 nucleotides: TGTGCCAGCAGCTCTACTGCAGGGTCCAATGAGCAGTTCTTC. Translation: CASSSTAGSNEQFF. The V gene is TRBV7-3, the J gene TRBJ2-1; TRBD1 might be the D (5 bases). With 4 bases removed from V and 6 bases from J, the gap between germline ends came to 13 bases. The CDR3 loop spans 14 amino acids. Per germline, CDR1 SGHTA and CDR2 FQGTGA.

The chain uses TRBV30 and TRBJ1-2; D call uncertain. The germline V gene has CDR1 GTSNPN and CDR2 SVGIG (reference sequence). The CDR3 is made up of 15 amino acids. Trimming removed 0 bases at V and 0 bases at J, with 11 bases between. The CDR3 is CAWSVRRETNYGYTF. The CDR3 nucleotides are TGTGCCTGGAGTGTTCGGCGGGAAACTAACTATGGCTACACCTTC. Together with reference TRBV30 and TRBJ1-2, the CDR3 gives the full variable domain: SQTIHQWPATLVQPVGSPLSLECTVEGTSNPNLYWYRQAAGRGLQLLFYSVGIGQISSEVPQNLSASRPQDRQFILSSKKLLLSDSGFYLCAWSVRRETNYGYTFGSGTRLTVV.

A few counts support this clone. The chain employs TRBV7-2 and TRBJ1-2, with a weak D call TRBD1 (6 bases). Germline values: CDR1 SGHTA, CDR2 FQGNSA. This CDR3 is 13 amino acids long. V lost 5 bases and J 4 bases, leaving 11 bases between the germline ends. The CDR3 here is CASSGQTVYGYTF. CDR3 in DNA: TGTGCCAGCAGCGGACAGACGGTCTATGGCTACACCTTC.

This clone has a handful of counts. The V call is TRBV2, the J call TRBJ1-5; 10 bases are a match to TRBD1. CDR1 is SNHLY and CDR2 is FYNNEI in the germline V gene. The CDR3 extends over 15 amino acids. V dropped 5 bases and J dropped 6; count of bases not matched to a gene: 7. The chain's CDR3 is CASSSGQGKGQPQHF. DNA of the CDR3: TGTGCCAGCAGTTCGGGACAGGGGAAGGGTCAGCCCCAGCATTTT.